The clone carrying this TCR beta chain was detected only once. What it binds is unknown. The source of the sample is a study of B cell selection in AIRE deficiency. Study-level points and caveats: Only about a tenth of 3,500 to 4,500 shared Treg sequences were patient-specific; 30% to 35% healthy-specific. Shorter CDR3s marked shared Treg sequences, biased toward few non-templated insertions.

Sorting defined conventional CD4 T cells as CD4+CD127+. CDR1 and CDR2 (germline): SSHAT, FNYEAQ (reference sequence). The CDR3 runs 13 residues. V was trimmed by 0 bases and J by 8 bases, leaving 7 bases between them. Original handling: Pooled conventional T cells gave 9.9x10^4 or so patient and around 1.5x10^5 donor TCRbeta sequences. Repertoires were generated with immunoSEQ multiplex PCR, while TCRdb's copy carries only in-frame clones and drops some. That table supplies the V and J calls and clone size; D and trimming were determined from the DNA. The sample lists roughly 25,000 clones; about 95% were seen once.

Sequencing was done on a sample of CD4+CD127+ conventional T cells sorted from PBMCs. The sequence was collected from a human donor in good health. The genes are TRBV7-7 and TRBJ1-4; D is uncertain. The CDR3: CASSLAPREKLFF. CDR3 bases: TGTGCCAGCAGCTTAGCCCCGAGGGAAAAACTGTTTTTT. The full variable domain, rest sourced from reference TRBV7-7 and TRBJ1-4, is GAGVSQSPRYKVTKRGQDVTLRCDPISSHATLYWYQQALGQGPEFLTYFNYEAQPDKSGLPSDRFSAERPEGSISTLTIQRTEQRDSAMYRCASSLAPREKLFFGSGTQLSVL.